This T cell receptor beta chain is drawn from a study of beta chain features in type 1 diabetes. Study results and caveats: Sequencing from cDNA could over-represent high-TCR-expressing cells. Researchers caution that PCR might favor shorter templates, equally among patients and controls. Shortening of TCRB CDR3s, moderate but significant, appeared in all four CD4+ subsets of Type 1 diabetes patients. Still unanswered here is whether HLA type influences TCRB rearrangement.

This clone has only a few counts. As yet, its antigen is unknown. Expressed TCRB transcripts got sequenced, as all isolated RNA was reverse transcribed. Sequenced by immunoSEQ multiplex PCR; TCRdb stores in-frame clones only, minus some. The sample contains roughly 160,000 clones, 6.5% to 10% of which appear only once. The V gene end was trimmed by 3 bases and the J gene end by 4 bases; junction bases not matched to a gene: 11. Germline CDR1 reads SGHTA; CDR2 reads FQGNSA. The CDR3 covers 17 residues. The genes are TRBV7-2 and TRBJ2-5; 10 bases line up with TRBD2. The sequenced sample was central memory CD4+ T cells from blood. This sequence was found in a woman aged 18-30 years with type 1 diabetes. The CDR3 DNA reads TGTGCCAGCAGCTTGAGGTTTATGGCTAGCGGGAGAGAGACCCAGTACTTC. This sequence encodes CASSLRFMASGRETQYF.